This T cell receptor beta chain emerged from a study of blood T cells in healthy people across ages. Study results and limitations: Shifts in expanded clonotypes may have been confounded by donor CMV status, which was unknown.

Then a second PCR, running roughly 7 to 11 cycles, was carried out with a sample-barcoded 5' primer and a J-beta primer mix. TCRdb re-derived calls from the 5' RACE reads in MiXCR, one entry per CDR3 protein. There are about 1.6 million distinct CDR3 sequences in the sample; 30% to 40% occur only once, and about 11% lies in the top ten. With regard to this clonotype: The target antigen is unknown.

Trimming removed 4 bases from V and 3 bases from J, with 25 bases in between. The CDR3 loop spans 19 amino acids. The germline gives CDR1 KGHDR, CDR2 SFDVKD. Specimen: blood. The TCR comes from a woman under 40 in good health. The V and J genes are TRBV24-1 and TRBJ2-3; a possible D gene is TRBD1 (6 bases). The CDR3 DNA reads as TGTGCCACCAGTGAAAGCCCCCATTCAGGGGACCCCGCGACAGATACGCAGTATTTT. This codes for CATSESPHSGDPATDTQYF.